This T cell receptor beta chain was recovered during a study of shared clonotypes between healthy human individuals. On this clone: What it binds is not known.

This CDR3 contains 15 residues. Germline loops: CDR1 SNHLY, CDR2 FYNNEI. The V segment lost 5 bases and the J segment 2 bases; nucleotides outside the gene matches: 9. Findings of the study overall: Clonotype sharing among donors was expected to depend on sequencing depth.

Authors' data handling: Quality scores were absent from the junction-only immunoSEQ sequences, so filtering differed. Generated by immunoSEQ multiplex PCR, the TCRdb table keeps only in-frame clones and is missing some. D and trimming come from the DNA, and the V and J calls and clone size come from that table. This table has around 500,000 clones, more than 65% appearing once. Healthy HIV-negative adults with no recent acute infections or vaccinations were recruited as donors. The chain is built from TRBV2 and TRBJ2-7; 7 bases fit TRBD1. The sequence was collected from a woman aged 40 to 50 in good health. Some clones in this sample may be carry-over from other donors' samples. Sequenced sample: PBMCs. CDR3 sequence (DNA): TGTGCCAGCAGTCCCGAGACAGGGCGGCCCTACGAGCAGTACTTC. Amino acids: CASSPETGRPYEQYF.